Presented here are 15 T cell receptor beta chains from one specimen sequenced in a study of OX40 agonist ivuxolimab in advanced cancers. TCRdb's table, derived via immunoSEQ multiplex PCR, lists solely in-frame clones and lacks some. Of 94,000 or so clones in the sample, less than 90% were seen once. The starting material was CD4+ or CD8+ T cells sorted from blood, obtained in a trial of the OX40 agonist ivuxolimab. The source of these receptors is an adult with an advanced solid tumor such as melanoma, head and neck, liver or kidney cancer.

This sequence joins TRBV5-6 and TRBJ2-3; 9 bases align to TRBD1. CDR1 is SGHDT and CDR2 is YYEEEE in the germline V gene. The V segment lost 3 bases and the J segment 2 bases; nucleotides outside the gene matches: 4. CDR3 size: 15 residues. In nucleotides, the CDR3 is TGTGCCAGCAGCTCTGGACAGGGGAACACAGATACGCAGTATTTT. Its protein is CASSSGQGNTDTQYF.

This clone was observed once. The chain recombines TRBV11-2 with TRBJ2-3, with D maybe TRBD2 (6 bases). The V end lost 6 bases, the J end lost 2 bases, and 12 bases lay between the germline ends. Germline assignment: CDR1 SGHAT and CDR2 FQNNGV. This CDR3 has 14 residues. DNA for the CDR3: TGTGCCAGCAGTCGGGGGACGTACACAGATACGCAGTATTTT. As protein: CASSRGTYTDTQYF.

The CDR3 sequence: CASPPSYEQYF. The CDR3, as DNA: TGTGCCAGCCCACCTTCCTACGAGCAGTACTTC. J is TRBJ2-7 and V is TRBV5-4; no reliable D call. V lost 7 bases to trimming and J lost 1 base, with 6 bases between them. The germline gives CDR1 SGHNT, CDR2 YYREEE (reference sequence). The CDR3 runs 11 residues.

V usage is TRBV6-5 and J usage is TRBJ1-1, with a weak D call TRBD1 (6 bases). The CDR3 sequence is 14 residues long. V was clipped by 10 bases and J by 1 base, with 16 bases between them. Germline CDR1 is MNHEY and CDR2 is SVGAGI. CDR3 nucleotides: TGTGCCACCCACAGGGAGATAACGAACACTGAAGCTTTCTTT. Translated: CATHREITNTEAFF.

The chain joins TRBV7-9 to TRBJ2-5; D may be TRBD1 (5 bases). The CDR3 runs 15 residues. Per the germline V gene, CDR1 is SEHNR and CDR2 is FQNEAQ (reference sequence). V gave up 4 bases and J gave up 1 base, with 13 bases separating them. The CDR3 bases are TGTGCCAGCAGCTCCGAAGGGGTGATCCAAGAGACCCAGTACTTC. Protein: CASSSEGVIQETQYF.

The rearrangement uses TRBV5-4 and TRBJ2-3; 11 nucleotides match TRBD1. Trimming removed 3 bases from V and 0 bases from J; junction bases left unmatched: 3. The germline gives CDR1 SGHNT, CDR2 YYREEE (reference sequence). The length of the CDR3 is 16 residues. The CDR3 DNA sequence: TGTGCCAGCAGCTCCAGGGACAGGGGGAGCACAGATACGCAGTATTTT. Protein sequence: CASSSRDRGSTDTQYF. Combining the CDR3 with reference TRBV5-4 and TRBJ2-3 gives the whole variable domain ETGVTQSPTHLIKTRGQQVTLRCSSQSGHNTVSWYQQALGQGPQFIFQYYREEENGRGNFPPRFSGLQFPNYSSELNVNALELDDSALYLCASSSRDRGSTDTQYFGPGTRLTVL.

The V gene is TRBV19, the J gene TRBJ1-5; TRBD1 agrees at 8 bases. Germline CDR1 and CDR2: LNHDA and SQIVND (reference sequence). V shed 9 bases, J shed 7 bases, and the junction held 5 bases outside the gene matches. The CDR3 runs to 12 residues. The CDR3 DNA reads as TGTGCCAGCAGACAGGGGAACCAGCCCCAGCATTTT. This codes for CASRQGNQPQHF.

The table lists this clone with a count of one. This chain joins TRBV10-1 and TRBJ2-6; the match to TRBD1 covers 8 bases. The CDR3 is 18 amino acids. Trimming removed 5 bases from V and 3 bases from J; junction bases left unmatched: 12. Per the germline V gene, CDR1 is WNHNN and CDR2 is SYGVQD (reference sequence). CDR3 nucleotides: TGCGCCAGCAGTCAGGGACAGGTGTATTTTAGTGGGGCCAACGTCCTGACTTTC. Translating it yields CASSQGQVYFSGANVLTF.

The V gene is TRBV28, the J gene TRBJ1-2, with 8 nucleotides matching TRBD1. CDR1 is MDHEN and CDR2 is SYDVKM in the germline V gene. This CDR3 is built from 15 residues. The junction had 14 bases not matched to a gene; V was cut back by 10 bases and J by 4 bases. The CDR3 here is CAIPGDRLGLYGYTF. CDR3 nucleotides: TGTGCCATCCCCGGGGACAGGCTAGGGCTCTATGGCTACACCTTC.

J is TRBJ1-4 and V is TRBV11-2; D gene unclear. This CDR3 has 14 amino acids. Germline V gene data show CDR1 as SGHAT and CDR2 as FQNNGV. V was cut by 3 bases and J by 8 bases, with 13 bases left in between. Here the CDR3 DNA reads TGTGCCAGCAGCTTGGGCGGGTTGAGGGAAAAACTGTTTTTT. This translates into CASSLGGLREKLFF.

The chain employs TRBV7-2 and TRBJ1-2, with TRBD1 matching over 12 bases. With V trimmed by 5 bases and J by 4 bases, 5 bases remained unmatched. The CDR3 contains 15 residues. Germline V gives CDR1 SGHTA, CDR2 FQGNSA. The CDR3 loop is CASSPGTGGVYGYTF. The CDR3 bases are TGTGCCAGCAGCCCGGGGACAGGGGGCGTCTATGGCTACACCTTC. Supplemented by reference TRBV7-2 and TRBJ1-2, the full variable domain reads GAGVSQSPSNKVTEKGKDVELRCDPISGHTALYWYRQSLGQGLEFLIYFQGNSAPDKSGLPSDRFSAERTGGSVSTLTIQRTQQEDSAVYLCASSPGTGGVYGYTFGSGTRLTVV.

The chain links TRBV19 to TRBJ1-1; 9 bases agree with TRBD1. The CDR3 consists of 14 residues. J gave up 3 bases and V 7 bases, and 6 bases lay outside the gene matches. Germline CDR1 and CDR2: LNHDA and SQIVND (reference sequence). The CDR3 coding sequence is TGTGCCAGTACCGAACAGGGGGCGTACACTGAAGCTTTCTTT. This encodes CASTEQGAYTEAFF.

The rearrangement joins TRBV15 to TRBJ2-7; no firm D call. The ends were cut back, 0 bases at V and 0 bases at J, with 3 bases in the middle. The CDR3 spans 13 residues. Germline assignment: CDR1 LNHNV and CDR2 YYDKDF (reference sequence). The CDR3 loop is CATSREGSYEQYF. The CDR3 DNA is TGTGCCACCAGCAGAGAGGGCTCCTACGAGCAGTACTTC.

The chain carries TRBV6-5 and TRBJ2-7; 10 positions agree with TRBD2. This CDR3 has 14 residues. The junction had 7 bases not matched to a gene; V was cut back by 7 bases and J by 4 bases. The germline CDR1 and CDR2 sequences are MNHEY and SVGAGI. CDR3 in DNA: TGTGCCAGCACCCCGAGCGGGGGGGGGTACGAGCAGTACTTC. Amino acids: CASTPSGGGYEQYF.

This rearrangement joins TRBV11-2 to TRBJ2-2, with 7 bases fitting TRBD2. V was clipped by 1 base and J by 5 bases; unmatched bases: 4. The CDR3 spans 15 residues. Germline V CDR1 and CDR2: SGHAT, FQNNGV. The CDR3 DNA reads as TGTGCCAGCAGCTTAGCGGGGGGTATAACCGGGGAGCTGTTTTTT. Translated, it gives CASSLAGGITGELFF. Based on the CDR3 plus reference TRBV11-2 and TRBJ2-2, the full variable domain is EAGVAQSPRYKIIEKRQSVAFWCNPISGHATLYWYQQILGQGPKLLIQFQNNGVVDDSQLPKDRFSAERLKGVDSTLKIQPAKLEDSAVYLCASSLAGGITGELFFGEGSRLTVL.